This T cell receptor (beta chain) was recorded in a study of control samples from healthy donors and cancer patients (dated by TCRdb to the early 2020s). Germline trimming amounts to 4 bases on V and 0 bases on J, with 7 as the count of junction bases outside the gene matches. CDR3 length: 16 amino acids, cysteine to phenylalanine. Only the CDR3 DNA is retained, 48 bases long and in frame from the first base. The germline V gene encodes CDR1 SGHRS and CDR2 YFSETQ. The library was prepared using the immunoSEQ multiplex PCR assay. TCRdb took this table from immuneACCESS and kept in-frame rearrangements with V and J called. Such tables lack part of the clones; where checked against another copy, unresolved V genes explain under half of the gap, and the rest is unexplained. The sample includes 95,000 to 150,000 clones, with around 94% observed a single time. Approximately 0.58% of the sample goes to the ten largest clones.

With regard to this clone: The antigen it binds to is not known. One base away there is no much larger clone; base qualities are not given.

Sequencing input: PBMCs. The TCR was taken from a man aged 80 or over with head and neck cancer. The chain uses TRBV5-1 and TRBJ1-3, with TRBD1 identical over 7 junction bases. CDR3 region: CASSQRQGGSGNTIYF. Here is the DNA: TGCGCCAGCAGCCAACGACAGGGAGGCTCTGGAAACACCATATATTTT. The full variable domain, with segments outside the CDR3 supplied by the reference TRBV5-1 and TRBJ1-3 proteins, appears as KAGVTQTPRYLIKTRGQQVTLSCSPISGHRSVSWYQQTPGQGLQFLFEYFSETQRNKGNFPGRFSGRQFSNSRSEMNVSTLELGDSALYLCASSQRQGGSGNTIYFGEGSWLTVV.